This T cell receptor (beta chain) stems from a study of shared clonotypes between healthy human individuals (dated by TCRdb to 2020 to 2022). Study-level background: Three men and a couple of women, aged 18 to 49 years, made up the cohort. Per donor, leukapheresis produced somewhere between about 0.9 and 10 billion PBMCs. To estimate repertoire size and how much clonotypes are shared between individuals, the study performed deep sequencing of blood TCR repertoires from five healthy adults. To increase sequencing depth and limit assay-specific biases, TCR repertoire library preparation and sequencing were carried out by different laboratories using diverse techniques. Here is what the overall study found, with its caveats: Pairwise subsampling indicated that sequencing depth was expected to affect the degree of clonotype sharing among donors. Sampling was restricted to blood, and TCR repertoires in tissue are likely to differ from TCR repertoires in blood. Because the study included only a small number of donors, the genetic and exposure-history diversity represented was limited.

The donors were healthy, HIV-negative adults who had no recently reported acute infections or vaccinations. Only Caucasian adults living in Nashville, Tennessee, USA were represented among the donors. For unsorted samples, about 90 million PBMCs were counted, and genomic DNA was extracted using the QIAamp DNA Blood Mini kit. Blood was collected by leukapheresis, and PBMCs were isolated by Ficoll-Histopaque density gradient centrifugation and then cryopreserved in liquid nitrogen vapor phase. V is shortened by 4 bases, J by 6 bases, and the region joining them spans 18 bases. From the cysteine through the phenylalanine, the CDR3 covers 14 amino acids. The CDR3 DNA has 42 bases and is translated from base 1. According to the germline V gene, CDR1 reads SQVTM and CDR2 reads ANQGSEA. This clone has only one observation. Which antigen it targets is not known. Nothing much larger sits one base from this clone, and base qualities are not available.

TCR CDR3 regions were amplified from genomic DNA by multiplex PCR using the deep immunoSEQ assay. For each cell subset, the extracted genomic DNA was distributed evenly across all wells of several immunoSEQ 96-well plates, and each plate served as one replicate. For unsorted PBMC, 250 to 350 ng genomic DNA, equal to roughly 32,000 T cell genomes, was loaded into each replicate PCR. Ten immunoSEQ deep assay plates were used to sequence the unsorted PBMC genomic DNA. Purified libraries were measured with a Qubit 3.0 fluorometer, size-checked on a Bioanalyzer 2100, and measured again with the KAPA Library Quantification kit. Each immunoSEQ 96-well plate was sequenced on its own single-read 150-cycle Illumina NextSeq 550 flow cell. Regarding the original processing steps: Because the immunoSEQ output included only junctional sequences and no quality scores, the filtering could not be the same as the filtering used for full-length reads. Sequences were annotated with PyIR, a Python wrapper for IgBLAST v1.9, using IMGT germline references to assign V/J genes and CDR3. Any read was removed if the V/J assignment was weak (E-value above 1e-6), the CDR3 was missing, or the read contained stop codons, out-of-frame junctions, or ambiguous translated residues. A V3J clonotype was defined by an identical inferred V gene, J gene, and CDR3 amino acid sequence. Percentage overlap between repertoires was computed as shared unique clonotypes divided by the size of the smaller repertoire. Repertoire richness was assessed with RTK rarefaction, the Chao1 estimator, and Recon v2.1 estimates of unobserved clonotypes. The table was pulled from immuneACCESS by TCRdb, which kept in-frame rearrangements only. Such tables lose some clones; where checked, under half of the loss comes from unresolved V genes, and the rest has no known cause. V and J calls and clone size come straight from that table; D and trimming were deduced from the DNA. In this sample the table shows about 480,000 clones, less than 85% of which occur a single time. Jointly, the top ten make up about an eighth of the sample.

The chain links TRBV29-1 with TRBJ1-2, with the D gene uncertain. The sequencing sample was made of PBMCs. The clonotype originates from a woman in her thirties or forties in good health. Some clones in this sample may be carry-over from other donors' samples. The CDR3 protein is CSVGVQYGIDGYTF. The sequenced DNA is TGCAGCGTTGGGGTACAGTACGGGATAGATGGCTACACCTTC.